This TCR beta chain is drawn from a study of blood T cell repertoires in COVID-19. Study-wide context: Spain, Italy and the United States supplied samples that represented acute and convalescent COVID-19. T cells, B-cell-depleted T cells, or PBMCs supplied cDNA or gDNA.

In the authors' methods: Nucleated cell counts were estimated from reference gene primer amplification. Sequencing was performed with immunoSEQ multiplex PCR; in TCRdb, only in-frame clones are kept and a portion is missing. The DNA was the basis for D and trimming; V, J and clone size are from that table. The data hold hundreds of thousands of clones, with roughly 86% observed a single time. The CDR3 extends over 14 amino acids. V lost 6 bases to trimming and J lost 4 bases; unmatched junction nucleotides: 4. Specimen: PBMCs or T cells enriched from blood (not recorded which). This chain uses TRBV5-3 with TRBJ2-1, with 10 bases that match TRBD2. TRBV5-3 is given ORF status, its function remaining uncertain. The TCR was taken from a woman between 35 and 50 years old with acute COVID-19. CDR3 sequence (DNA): TGTGCCAGAATTCCTAGCGGGGGTTACAATGAGCAGTTCTTC. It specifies CARIPSGGYNEQFF.